One sample yielded the 25 T cell receptor beta chains listed below, sequenced in a study of T-cell memory formation after mild COVID-19. TCRdb analysed the 5' RACE reads with MiXCR anew, one entry per CDR3 protein. The sample lists approximately 89,000 distinct CDR3 sequences, nearly 25% occurring once. Material for sequencing was PBMCs or a T cell subset sorted from them (not recorded which). The origin of the receptors is a young man who had mild COVID-19 (a few samples of this study predate the infection). Cell type and time point are not known.

This clonotype was seen only a few times. CDR3 sequence: CASSPRTFYEQYV. Written as DNA, the CDR3 is TGTGCCAGCAGTCCCCGGACTTTTTACGAGCAGTACGTC. V gene TRBV28 combines with J gene TRBJ2-7; possible D gene TRBD2, 5 bases. CDR3 length: 13 amino acids. V gave up 5 bases and J gave up 4 bases, with 12 bases separating them. Germline V gene data show CDR1 as MDHEN and CDR2 as SYDVKM.

V is TRBV12-3 or TRBV12-4 and J is TRBJ2-7, with 7 nucleotides matching TRBD1. The CDR3 length is 14 residues. V lost 4 bases and J lost 1; bases outside the gene matches: 4. The CDR3 DNA is TGTGCCAGCAGTTCGGACAGGCTTTCCTACGAGCAGTACTTC. This codes for CASSSDRLSYEQYF.

This clonotype was seen only a few times. The chain employs TRBV2 and TRBJ2-5; 7 positions agree with TRBD1. Per the germline V gene, CDR1 is SNHLY and CDR2 is FYNNEI. Germline trimming cut 6 bases from V and 5 bases from J; bases unmatched to any gene: 6. The CDR3 is made up of 13 amino acids. Here the CDR3 reads CASRYRGRETQYF. CDR3 in DNA: TGTGCCAGCAGGTACAGGGGACGGGAGACCCAGTACTTC.

The genes are TRBV5-1 and TRBJ1-3; D gene uncertain. The CDR3 consists of 15 residues. V was shortened by 4 bases and J by 0 bases, with 11 bases between the two germline ends. Per the germline V gene, CDR1 is SGHRS and CDR2 is YFSETQ. DNA for the CDR3: TGCGCCAGCAGCCTGAAGGGTCTCTCTGGAAACACCATATATTTT. Its translation: CASSLKGLSGNTIYF.

V usage is TRBV7-9 and J usage is TRBJ1-5; D call uncertain. The length of the CDR3 is 13 residues. CDR1 is SEHNR, CDR2 FQNEAQ, per germline (reference sequence). Between the trimmed V and J ends, which lost 5 bases and 5 bases, there was a span of 10 bases. The CDR3 loop is CASSPRLDQPQHF. The CDR3, as DNA: TGTGCCAGCAGCCCACGTCTGGATCAGCCCCAGCATTTT.

The chain couples TRBV5-1 to TRBJ2-2; 7 nucleotides align to TRBD2. The CDR3 covers 16 residues. V dropped 3 bases and J dropped 5; count of bases not matched to a gene: 10. Germline V CDR1 and CDR2: SGHRS, YFSETQ. DNA for the CDR3: TGCGCCAGCAGCTCGGGAGGACGGAGTGGAACCGGGGAGCTGTTTTTT. It is translated as CASSSGGRSGTGELFF.

This clonotype was seen only a few times. The gene calls are TRBV7-9 and TRBJ2-1, with D hard to call. Trimming took off 5 bases at V and 1 base at J, with 3 bases between the two ends. The CDR3 is made up of 12 amino acids. CDR1 SEHNR and CDR2 FQNEAQ come from the germline V gene (reference sequence). CDR3 sequence (DNA): TGTGCCAGCAGCCCGTCCTACAATGAGCAGTTCTTC. It specifies CASSPSYNEQFF.

This clonotype appeared a few times. The gene calls are TRBV25-1 and TRBJ2-1; D could derive from TRBD1 or TRBD2 (6 bases each). CDR3 length: 10 residues. From germline, CDR1 is MGHDK and CDR2 SYGVNS. Trimming took 7 bases from V and 10 from J, leaving 8 bases between them. The CDR3 DNA is TGTGCCAGCAAAGGGGGGGAGCAGTTCTTC. This translates into CASKGGEQFF.

This clonotype was seen more than once but under ten times. The chain employs TRBV25-1 and TRBJ1-4, with D maybe TRBD1 (5 bases). CDR1 is MGHDK and CDR2 is SYGVNS in the germline V gene. V was pared by 0 bases and J by 7 bases, with 9 bases between. This CDR3 has 14 amino acids. CDR3 sequence: CASSEYWGGEKLFF. Here the CDR3 DNA reads TGTGCCAGCAGTGAATATTGGGGGGGTGAAAAACTGTTTTTT.

The rearrangement links TRBV25-1 to TRBJ2-1; D is uncertain. There are 13 residues in the CDR3. Germline V CDR1 and CDR2: MGHDK, SYGVNS. Trimming took off 3 bases at V and 4 bases at J, with 7 bases between the two ends. CDR3 sequence (DNA): TGTGCCAGCAGTGATAGCCTTTACAATGAGCAGTTCTTC. Translating gives CASSDSLYNEQFF.

In this sample, this clonotype turned up many times. V is TRBV6-4 and J is TRBJ2-3; 9 nucleotides match TRBD2. The germline V gene has CDR1 MRHNA and CDR2 SNTAGT. The junction had 3 bases not matched to a gene; V was cut back by 3 bases and J by 8 bases. This CDR3 is 13 amino acids long. The DNA for the CDR3 is TGTGCCAGCAGTGATAAGACTAGCGGTACGCAGTATTTT. Residues: CASSDKTSGTQYF.

The genes are TRBV27 and TRBJ2-4; 8 nucleotides align to TRBD1. V trimming: 5 bases; J trimming: 6 bases; junction bases outside the gene matches: 12. The CDR3 is 16 residues long. In germline, CDR1 is MNHEY, CDR2 SMNVEV (reference sequence). The CDR3 sequence is CASSRIPGQEINIQYF. In DNA form, the CDR3 reads TGTGCCAGCAGTCGAATTCCGGGACAGGAGATAAACATTCAGTACTTC.

At least ten counts were recorded for this clonotype. The chain joins TRBV20-1 to TRBJ1-5; 7 bases agree with TRBD1. V shed 2 bases, J shed 7 bases, and the junction held 8 bases outside the gene matches. Germline V CDR1 and CDR2: DFQATT, SNEGSKA (reference sequence). The CDR3 is 14 amino acids. CDR3 DNA: TGCAGTGCTAGACCCCCCAGGGGGGGACAGCCCCAGCATTTT. It translates to CSARPPRGGQPQHF.

This clonotype was seen more than once but under ten times. This rearrangement joins TRBV6-5 to TRBJ2-7; D is tentatively TRBD1 or TRBD2 (6 bases each). The CDR3 covers 13 residues. Trimming stripped 0 bases from V and 7 bases from J, with 10 bases between. Germline CDR1 MNHEY, CDR2 SVGAGI. Here the CDR3 reads CASSYSGGGEQYV. CDR3 DNA sequence: TGTGCCAGCAGTTACTCCGGAGGGGGGGAGCAGTACGTC.

This clonotype was observed a handful of times. The gene calls are TRBV7-9 and TRBJ2-2; D gene ambiguous. The CDR3 is made up of 16 amino acids. Trimming stripped 3 bases from V and 0 bases from J, with 11 bases between. Germline CDR1 and CDR2: SEHNR and FQNEAQ (reference sequence). This chain's CDR3 is CASSFGPVTNTGELFF. CDR3 coding DNA: TGTGCCAGCAGCTTTGGACCCGTGACGAACACCGGGGAGCTGTTTTTT.

The chain has TRBV10-3 and TRBJ2-3; 9 nucleotides match TRBD2. The CDR3 is made up of 14 amino acids. V lost 0 bases, J lost 15 bases, and 10 bases stayed unmatched. Germline values: CDR1 ENHRY, CDR2 SYGVKD. Here the CDR3 DNA reads TGTGCCATCAGTGAGTCAAGGACTAGCGAGGAGCGATATTTT. This translates into CAISESRTSEERYF.

This clonotype was seen a few times. The chain is built from TRBV4-3 and TRBJ2-1; D call uncertain. CDR3 length: 14 residues. Between the trimmed V and J ends, which lost 0 bases and 7 bases, there was a span of 10 bases. Germline lookup yields CDR1 LGHNA and CDR2 YSLEER. The CDR3 is CASSQDTAVNEQFF. CDR3 nucleotides: TGCGCCAGCAGCCAAGATACAGCCGTAAATGAGCAGTTCTTC.

The chain recombines TRBV9 with TRBJ2-1, with no clear D. The CDR3 is 13 amino acids. V was cut by 0 bases and J by 8 bases, with 9 bases left in between. Germline-derived CDR1 and CDR2 are SGDLS and YYNGEE. CDR3 in amino acids: CASSVGSRDEQFF. The CDR3 DNA follows: TGTGCCAGCAGCGTAGGTAGTCGGGATGAGCAGTTCTTC.

This sequence joins TRBV19 and TRBJ2-7; TRBD2 matches 13 bases. J was trimmed by 3 bases and V by 7 bases; bases with no gene match: 6. The CDR3 has 15 amino acids. The germline V gene encodes CDR1 LNHDA and CDR2 SQIVND (reference sequence). This chain's CDR3 is CASTPTSGGLYEQYF. The CDR3 bases are TGTGCCAGTACCCCGACTAGCGGGGGGCTCTACGAGCAGTACTTC.

This clonotype was observed a handful of times. V and J are TRBV7-8 and TRBJ2-7; D could derive from TRBD1 or TRBD2 (5 bases each). V lost 5 bases and J lost 5, with 19 bases in between. The CDR3 spans 15 residues. Germline loops: CDR1 SGHVS, CDR2 FQNEAQ. CDR3 in DNA: TGTGCCAGCAGCCCTACGGGACCGCTCGCCAACGAGCAGTACGTC. Translated, it gives CASSPTGPLANEQYV.

The genes are TRBV4-2 and TRBJ1-5; 8 bases fit TRBD1. CDR3 length equals 15 residues. Per germline, CDR1 LGHNA and CDR2 YNFKEQ. J was trimmed by 0 bases and V by 2 bases; bases with no gene match: 0. The CDR3 sequence is CASSQQGASNQPQHF. As DNA, the CDR3 is TGTGCCAGCAGCCAACAGGGGGCTAGCAATCAGCCCCAGCATTTT.

This sequence joins TRBV27 and TRBJ2-3; D is perhaps TRBD1 (6 bases). There are 15 residues in the CDR3. The germline CDR1 and CDR2 sequences are MNHEY and SMNVEV (reference sequence). Trimming shortened V by 10 bases and J by 5 bases, and 22 bases separated the two germline ends. The CDR3 DNA follows: TGTGCCACTACGTTCGAGGCACAGGGCGTAGATACGCAGTATTTT. This sequence encodes CATTFEAQGVDTQYF.

In its sample, this clonotype was seen a few times. The chain has TRBV28 and TRBJ2-3, with TRBD2 as a possible D gene (5 bases). Per germline, CDR1 MDHEN and CDR2 SYDVKM. Trimming stripped 6 bases from V and 2 bases from J, with 15 bases between. This CDR3 has 15 amino acids. CDR3 sequence: CASSPGERITDTQYF. The CDR3 coding sequence is TGTGCCAGCAGCCCCGGGGAGCGGATCACAGATACGCAGTATTTT.

This clonotype was picked up a small number of times. The J gene is TRBJ1-1, the V gene TRBV6-5; D uncertain. Germline values: CDR1 MNHEY, CDR2 SVGAGI. Trimming shortened V by 6 bases and J by 1 base, and 9 bases separated the two germline ends. The length of the CDR3 is 13 residues. The CDR3 reads CASRIGKNTEAFF. In DNA form, the CDR3 reads TGTGCCAGCAGGATAGGGAAGAACACTGAAGCTTTCTTT.

The CDR3 nucleotides are TGTGCCAGCACCGGGGGACTAGCCTACAATGAGCAGTTCTTC. Residues: CASTGGLAYNEQFF. The rearrangement links TRBV5-6 to TRBJ2-1; 8 nucleotides line up with TRBD2. V shed 6 bases and J 2 bases; nucleotides not matched to a gene: 4. This CDR3 has 14 amino acids. The germline V gene has CDR1 SGHDT and CDR2 YYEEEE.